The TCR beta chain under discussion was sequenced for a study of cytomegalovirus exposure and HLA in healthy donors (dated by TCRdb to 2015 to 2018). With respect to the entire study: According to an earlier analysis of several hundred of the donors, about 180 million T cells yielded 117 million unique TCR beta sequences and approximately 300 Gb of sequence data. High-throughput TCR immunosequencing, statistical association of individual TCRs with disease status, and machine learning were combined to predict cytomegalovirus infection status. The study aimed to test whether cataloging public T cell receptors could reveal signatures of past pathogen exposure. Because of strong linkage in the cohort, 5 or 6 DR-DQ haplotypes were treated as single units for association and clustering. Of the approximately 400 genotyped donors, about 80% fell in the genetic ancestry cluster associated with self-reported Caucasian donors. Rather than drawing on any new phenotypic data, the later analysis identified candidate immune exposures from TCR beta sequences and the way those sequences occurred across donors. The T cell repertoires of several hundred subjects were profiled by immunosequencing and related to cytomegalovirus serostatus. In an earlier analysis of roughly 580 of the donors, high-throughput TCR beta sequencing was used to judge whether each TCR beta V gene segment behaved as functional or pseudogenic. A later analysis re-analyzed previously published TCR beta repertoires from roughly 690 donors and added high-resolution HLA genotyping to study TCR occurrence patterns. Donor age, sex, ethnicity and CMV serostatus were compiled together with the repertoire data. Among some 410 genotyped donors of the cohort, an average of 235,054 unique TCR beta nucleotide sequences were sequenced per donor, roughly a sixth of them non-productive. HLA typing included class I and class II loci at four-digit resolution. Approximately 300 gigabases of sequencing data and roughly 81 million unique TCR sequences made up an early release that covered about 640 HLA-typed donors. Every discovery cohort repertoire had been produced on one sequencing platform. A later genetic analysis took genome-wide SNP genotypes for about 65% of the 666 donors and used that subset as a discovery cohort. Besides the first cohort of roughly 640 subjects, a separate validation cohort made up of 90 to 150 different subjects was used. The number of donors typed differed by locus, with about 629-640 for A, B, C, DRB1 and DQB1, 522 for DQA1, about 610 for DPA1, and over 400 for DPB1. Points the paper makes about the study in general: Sequencing depth was assumed to be roughly uniform across donors in the presence/absence analyses, though that assumption may not hold. The study gave a list of under 200 TCR beta chains associated with cytomegalovirus. In a later analysis, around 17,000 TCR beta sequences were associated with specific HLA alleles at a false discovery rate of 0.05. According to a later analysis, parvovirus B19, influenza, CMV and Epstein-Barr virus appeared linked to several top co-occurrence clusters. The classifier was reported to diagnose cytomegalovirus status with high specificity and sensitivity in both the original cohort and the validation cohort. Assigning TCR associations to individual alleles was difficult when HLA alleles, especially DR and DQ, strongly co-occurred. In vitro tests confirmed that three of the cytomegalovirus-associated TCR beta chains recognize cytomegalovirus antigens. A further reported finding was that TCR beta sequences accurately predicted the HLA-A and HLA-B alleles for most subjects in the first cohort. HLA typing was unavailable for some donors at each locus, so association tests used only the typed subset. According to a later analysis, TCR association rates differed among HLA loci, with DRB1 alleles showing the most associated TCRs and HLA-C alleles showing the fewest. Some IMGT-functional V segments, including TRBV6-2 and TRBV6-3, could not be told apart with the 87-base-pair reads, so those segments were excluded. This cohort had only TCR beta chains sequenced, and the lack of alpha or paired-chain data limited which features could be detected. Compared with equally common non-associated chains, HLA-associated TCR beta chains in a later analysis were more clonally expanded and had lower generation probabilities. In an earlier analysis of 500 to 650 of the donors, most TCR beta V segments appeared in productive rearrangements about 87% or about 30% of the time, broadly matching IMGT annotations. The authors suggested that the approach could potentially be extended to other disease states and immunological phenotypes. Most TCR sequences were observed very rarely across donors, whereas some public TCRs were present in many individuals. According to a later analysis, most CMV-associated TCR beta chains appeared to be HLA-restricted, and the HLA associations seemed to be driven largely by CMV exposure. The earlier analysis of nearly 600 of the donors excluded seventeen rarely observed V segments, including chromosome 9 orphons, because counts were too low. The sequencing pipeline was judged likely to have produced a cluster of highly shared sequence variants as a technical artifact. A later genetic analysis reported fewer N-insertions in productive TCRs among donors in an Asian-associated ancestry cluster than the 666-donor mean. A later genetic analysis associated a missense DCLRE1C variant with V-gene and J-gene trimming of TCR beta chains, and an independent cohort replicated the association. Immune exposure information for the cohort was limited to CMV serostatus. Linkage disequilibrium might explain the correlated functional status among segregating V segments, but an unknown experimental factor could not be excluded.

The cysteine opens and the phenylalanine closes a CDR3 of 14 amino acids. The kept DNA is CDR3 alone, 42 bases in frame from the first base. As encoded in the germline V gene (reference sequence), CDR1 is MNHEY while CDR2 is SMNVEV. The junction shows trimming of 6 bases on V and 1 base on J, and the gene matches do not reach 4 bases of it. With respect to this clone: The antigen this receptor binds is unknown. The record has no base qualities; no much larger clone is one base away.

The cohort was made up of roughly 670 healthy bone marrow donors. All cohort members were sampled while nominally healthy, although unrecorded immune exposures were likely present. The donor tested CMV seronegative, placing the donor among the 350 or so seronegative members of the cohort. Each donor provided a peripheral blood sample, and peripheral blood mononuclear cells were used for TCR beta sequencing. The Qiagen DNeasy Blood Extraction Kit was used to extract genomic DNA from the blood cell samples. Receptor libraries were prepared by the immunoSEQ multiplex PCR assay. A mixture of 60 forward primers for TCR Vbeta segments and 13 reverse primers for TCR Jbeta segments was used in the multiplex PCR. The CDR3 region of rearranged TCR beta genes was amplified from genomic DNA with a multiplex PCR assay. The amplified TCR beta libraries were sequenced on the Illumina HiSeq System as 87-base-pair reads. Processing in the source paper ran as follows. A later analysis tallied about 77 million unique TCR beta chains across the 640 or so repertoires, and approximately 12 million of those chains were shared by two or more donors. To remove PCR and sequencing errors, raw reads were error-corrected and collapsed into unique sequences using a nearest-neighbor algorithm that merged closely related sequences. To assign V, D and J gene segments, CDR3 sequences were aligned to IMGT reference sequences. For a sequence to be retained, at least a six-nucleotide match to both a V gene segment and a J gene segment was required. Rearrangements were classified as productive when the CDR3 lacked stop codons and remained in frame with V and J, and all other rearrangements were classified as non-productive. Following IMGT convention, CDR3 was defined as the stretch from the second conserved V-encoded cysteine up to the conserved J-encoded phenylalanine. Sequences without an unambiguous match to a single V gene segment were excluded from the earlier analysis of 500 to 700 of the donors. An earlier analysis of several hundred of the donors called V segments functional above 56.7% productive rearrangements and segregating when the between-donor standard deviation exceeded 5%. A statistical classification framework was built for diagnosing cytomegalovirus status from the catalog of TCR beta chain sequences. In a later analysis, TCR nucleotide sequences were compared against IMGT/GENE-DB human TR gene sequences so that V and J genes could be assigned. In a later analysis, CDR3 sequences and most-parsimonious VDJ recombination scenarios were assigned using the TCRdist pipeline. In a later analysis, each TCR beta chain was defined by its CDR3 amino acid sequence together with its V-gene family, and reads without a unique V-gene family were excluded. A later analysis removed roughly 590 highly shared, low-generation-probability nucleotide sequences to deal with suspected cross-contamination and a sequencing artifact. In a later analysis, a clonal expansion index for each public chain was calculated from normalized within-repertoire ranks of inferred template counts. In a later analysis, generation probabilities were computed using a VDJ recombination model fitted to out-of-frame rearrangements, and the results were checked against IGoR. In a later analysis, TCR-TCR, TCR-HLA and TCR-CMV co-occurrence was scored with hypergeometric tests, and a repertoire-size bias correction was applied to TCR pairs. To estimate false discovery rates, a later analysis permuted the HLA or CMV assignments 20 times. A later analysis grouped co-occurring TCRs with DBSCAN, adding TCRdist sequence similarity when clustering within HLA-allele-positive subsets. Repertoires with fewer than 30,000 or more than 120,000 public chains were left out of co-occurrence clustering, as were about 5 repertoires with anomalous nucleotide sharing. TCRdb holds this immuneACCESS table with in-frame rearrangements only. Some clones are missing; in checked studies, unresolved V genes explain under half, and the rest has no known cause. Clonal size and the V and J genes are those of that table, whereas D and trimming came from the DNA. For this sample the table gives 100,000 to 120,000 clones, of which over 70% were detected only once. The ten largest make up approximately 5.6% of the sample.

The source is a male donor in good health and CMV-seronegative. Input material: PBMCs. Recombination linked TRBV27 to TRBJ1-2; 8 junctional bases match TRBD1. The sequenced DNA: TGTGCCAGCAGCCGGGACAGGCGTAACTATGGCTACACCTTC. Protein translation: CASSRDRRNYGYTF.